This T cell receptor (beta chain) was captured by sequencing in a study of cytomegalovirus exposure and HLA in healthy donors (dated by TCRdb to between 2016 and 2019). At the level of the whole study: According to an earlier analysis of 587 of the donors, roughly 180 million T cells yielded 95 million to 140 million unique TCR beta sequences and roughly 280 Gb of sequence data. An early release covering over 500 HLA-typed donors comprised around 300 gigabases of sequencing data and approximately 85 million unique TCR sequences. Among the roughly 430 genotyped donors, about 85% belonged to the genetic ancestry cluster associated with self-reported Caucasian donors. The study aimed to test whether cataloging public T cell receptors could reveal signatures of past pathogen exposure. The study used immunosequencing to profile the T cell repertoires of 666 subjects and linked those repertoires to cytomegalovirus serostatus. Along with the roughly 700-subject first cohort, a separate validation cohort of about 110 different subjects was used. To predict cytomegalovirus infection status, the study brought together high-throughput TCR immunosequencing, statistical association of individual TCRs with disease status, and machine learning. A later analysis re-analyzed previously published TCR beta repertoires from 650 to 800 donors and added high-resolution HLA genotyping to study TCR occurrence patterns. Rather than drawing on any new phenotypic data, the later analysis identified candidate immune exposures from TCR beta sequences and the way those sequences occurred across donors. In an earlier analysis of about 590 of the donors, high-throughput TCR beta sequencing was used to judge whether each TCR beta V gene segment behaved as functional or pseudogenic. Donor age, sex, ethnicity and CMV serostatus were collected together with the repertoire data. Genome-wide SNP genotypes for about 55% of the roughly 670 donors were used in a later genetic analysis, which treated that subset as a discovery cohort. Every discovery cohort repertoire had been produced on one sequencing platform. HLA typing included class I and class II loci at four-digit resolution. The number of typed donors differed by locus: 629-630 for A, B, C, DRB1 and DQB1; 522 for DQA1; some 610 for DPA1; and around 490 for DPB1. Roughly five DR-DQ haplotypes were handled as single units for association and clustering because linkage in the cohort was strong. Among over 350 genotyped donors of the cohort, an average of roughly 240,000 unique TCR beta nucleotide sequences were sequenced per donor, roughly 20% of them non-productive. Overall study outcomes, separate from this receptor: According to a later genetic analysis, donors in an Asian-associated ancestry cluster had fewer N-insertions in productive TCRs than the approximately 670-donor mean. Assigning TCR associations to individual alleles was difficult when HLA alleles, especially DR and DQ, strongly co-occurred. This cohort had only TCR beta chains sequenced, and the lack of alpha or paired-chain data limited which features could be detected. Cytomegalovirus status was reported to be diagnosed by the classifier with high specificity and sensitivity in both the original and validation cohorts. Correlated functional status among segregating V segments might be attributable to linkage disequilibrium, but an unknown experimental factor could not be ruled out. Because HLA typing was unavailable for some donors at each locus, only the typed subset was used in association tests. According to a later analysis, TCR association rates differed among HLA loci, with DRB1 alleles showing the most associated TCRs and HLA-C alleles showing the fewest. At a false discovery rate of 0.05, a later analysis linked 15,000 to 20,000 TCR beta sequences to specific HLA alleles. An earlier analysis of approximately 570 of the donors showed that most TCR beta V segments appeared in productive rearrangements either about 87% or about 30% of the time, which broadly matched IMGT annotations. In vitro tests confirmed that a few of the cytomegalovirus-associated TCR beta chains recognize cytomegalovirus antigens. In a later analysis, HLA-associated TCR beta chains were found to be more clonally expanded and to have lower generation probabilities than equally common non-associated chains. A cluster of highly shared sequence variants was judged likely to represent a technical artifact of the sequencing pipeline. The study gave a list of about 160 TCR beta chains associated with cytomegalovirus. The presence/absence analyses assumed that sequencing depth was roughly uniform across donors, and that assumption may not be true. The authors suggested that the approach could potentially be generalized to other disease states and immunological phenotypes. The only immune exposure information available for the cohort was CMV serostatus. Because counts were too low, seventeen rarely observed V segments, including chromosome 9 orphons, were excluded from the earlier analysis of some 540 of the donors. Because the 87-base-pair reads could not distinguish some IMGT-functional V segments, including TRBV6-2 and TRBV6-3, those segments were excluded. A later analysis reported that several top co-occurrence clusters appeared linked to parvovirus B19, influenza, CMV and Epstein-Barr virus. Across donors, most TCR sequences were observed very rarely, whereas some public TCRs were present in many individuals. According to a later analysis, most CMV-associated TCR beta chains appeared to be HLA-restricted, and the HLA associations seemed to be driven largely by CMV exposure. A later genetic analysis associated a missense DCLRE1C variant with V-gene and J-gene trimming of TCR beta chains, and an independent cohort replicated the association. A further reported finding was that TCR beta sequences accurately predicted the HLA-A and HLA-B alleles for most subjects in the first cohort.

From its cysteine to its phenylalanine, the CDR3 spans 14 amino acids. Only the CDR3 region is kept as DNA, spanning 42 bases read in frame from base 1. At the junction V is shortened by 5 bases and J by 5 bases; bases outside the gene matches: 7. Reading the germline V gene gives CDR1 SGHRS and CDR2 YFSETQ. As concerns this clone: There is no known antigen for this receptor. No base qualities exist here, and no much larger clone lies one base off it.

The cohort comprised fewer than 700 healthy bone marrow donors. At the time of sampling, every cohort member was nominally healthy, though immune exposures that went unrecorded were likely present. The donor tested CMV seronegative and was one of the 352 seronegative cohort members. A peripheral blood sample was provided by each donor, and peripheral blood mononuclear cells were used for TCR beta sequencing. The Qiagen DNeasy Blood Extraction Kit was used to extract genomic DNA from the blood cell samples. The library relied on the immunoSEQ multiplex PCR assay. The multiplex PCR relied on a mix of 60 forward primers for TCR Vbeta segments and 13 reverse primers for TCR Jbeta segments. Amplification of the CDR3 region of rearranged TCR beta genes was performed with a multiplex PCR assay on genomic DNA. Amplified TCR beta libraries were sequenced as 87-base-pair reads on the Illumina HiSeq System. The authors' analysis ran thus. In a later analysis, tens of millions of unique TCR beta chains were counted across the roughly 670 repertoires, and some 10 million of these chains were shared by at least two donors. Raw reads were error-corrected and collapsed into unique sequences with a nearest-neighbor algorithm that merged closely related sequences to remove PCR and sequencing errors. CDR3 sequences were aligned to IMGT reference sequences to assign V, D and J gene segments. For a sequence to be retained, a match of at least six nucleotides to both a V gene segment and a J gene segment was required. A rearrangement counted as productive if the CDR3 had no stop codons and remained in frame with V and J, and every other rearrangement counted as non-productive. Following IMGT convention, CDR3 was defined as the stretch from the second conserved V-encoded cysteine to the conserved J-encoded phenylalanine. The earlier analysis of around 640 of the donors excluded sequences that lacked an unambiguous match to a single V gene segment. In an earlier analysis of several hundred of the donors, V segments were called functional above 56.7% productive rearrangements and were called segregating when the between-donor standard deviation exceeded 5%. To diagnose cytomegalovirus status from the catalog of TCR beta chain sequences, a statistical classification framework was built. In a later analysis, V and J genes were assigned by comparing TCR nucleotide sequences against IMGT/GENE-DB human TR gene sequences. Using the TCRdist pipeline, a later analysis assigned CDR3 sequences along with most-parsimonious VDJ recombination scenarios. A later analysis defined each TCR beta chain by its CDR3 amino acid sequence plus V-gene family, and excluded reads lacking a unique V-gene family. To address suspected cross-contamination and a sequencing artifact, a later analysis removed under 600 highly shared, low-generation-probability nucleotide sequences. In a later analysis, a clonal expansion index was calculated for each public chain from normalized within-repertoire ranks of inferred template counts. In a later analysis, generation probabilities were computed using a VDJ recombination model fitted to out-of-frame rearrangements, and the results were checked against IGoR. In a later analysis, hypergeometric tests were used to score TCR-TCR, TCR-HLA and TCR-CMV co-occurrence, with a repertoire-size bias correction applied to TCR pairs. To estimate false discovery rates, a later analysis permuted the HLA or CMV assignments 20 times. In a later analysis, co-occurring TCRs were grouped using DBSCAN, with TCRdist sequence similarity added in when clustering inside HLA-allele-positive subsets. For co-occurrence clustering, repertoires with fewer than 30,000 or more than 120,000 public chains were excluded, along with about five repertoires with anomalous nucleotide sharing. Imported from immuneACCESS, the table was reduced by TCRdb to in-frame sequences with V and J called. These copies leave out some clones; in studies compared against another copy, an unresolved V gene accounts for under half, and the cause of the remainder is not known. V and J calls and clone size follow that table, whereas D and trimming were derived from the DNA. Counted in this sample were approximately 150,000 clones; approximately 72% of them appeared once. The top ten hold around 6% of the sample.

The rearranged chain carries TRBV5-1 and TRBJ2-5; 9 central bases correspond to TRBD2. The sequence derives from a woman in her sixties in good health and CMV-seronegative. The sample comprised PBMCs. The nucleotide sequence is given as TGCGCCAGCAGTTTCGCGGGAGGGCCCGAGACCCAGTACTTC. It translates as CASSFAGGPETQYF.